Reported below is one T cell receptor (beta chain). Its cognate antigen is unknown. The data stem from a study of OX40 agonist ivuxolimab in advanced cancers. Findings of the study overall: Several nonresponders also turned out to have low normalized T-cell clonal expansion.

With baseline, cycle 4 day 1, and cycle 7 day 1 as timepoints, blood was sampled. Data came from immunoSEQ multiplex PCR; TCRdb stores just in-frame clones and leaves some out. The table records about 67,000 clones, more than 70% of them present only once. This sequence was found in an adult with an advanced solid tumor such as melanoma, head and neck, liver or kidney cancer. The material sequenced was CD4+ or CD8+ T cells sorted from blood, taken in a trial of the OX40 agonist ivuxolimab.

The CDR3 reads CASSKPTANYGYTF. DNA of the CDR3: TGTGCCAGCTCAAAACCGACAGCTAACTATGGCTACACCTTC. V gene TRBV19 combines with J gene TRBJ1-2; weak D call: TRBD1 (5 bases). Germline V gene lookup returns CDR1 LNHDA and CDR2 SQIVND (reference sequence). CDR3 length equals 14 residues. V dropped 9 bases and J dropped 0 bases, with 14 bases sitting between them.